The entry below describes one T cell receptor beta chain. Its cognate antigen has yet to be identified. Qualities for individual bases were not recorded, and no much larger clone is one base off. The source of the sample is a study of technical replicates of blood from a few donors (dated by TCRdb to about 2017). The method was the immunoSEQ multiplex PCR assay. In TCRdb, the immuneACCESS table is reduced to in-frame sequences with V and J assigned. These tables do not hold every clone; where another copy was compared, an unresolved V gene accounts for under half, and the others remain unexplained. This sample has more than 75,000 clones in its table, and about 95% of those were observed once. Less than 0.4% of the sample rests with the top ten. The sequenced material came from T cells isolated from PBMCs. The TCR was taken from a human donor in good health.

The bases read TGTGCCACTTCGGGACAGGGTCTAAAGGAGCAGTACTTC. Protein translation: CATSGQGLKEQYF. The chain couples TRBV5-5 to TRBJ2-7; 9 of the junction bases match TRBD1. From cysteine to phenylalanine, the CDR3 is 13 amino acids long. Just CDR3 DNA is preserved here, 39 bases in frame from base 1. Germline trimming: 9 bases from V, 7 bases from J; junction bases outside gene matches: 11. Per the germline V gene (reference sequence), SGHKS is the CDR1 and YYEKEE is the CDR2.